This TCR beta chain was observed in a study of T cells in tuberculosis. For the study at large: In South Africa, adults with active tuberculosis were compared with IGRA-negative and latently infected IGRA-positive adolescents. Study findings and constraints: Smaller alpha distances in active tuberculosis partly reflected shorter CDR3-alpha lengths. Active tuberculosis TCR-alpha repertoires lay closer to GMM-specific TCRs than IGRA-negative controls, suggesting clonal expansion.

The CDR3 is made up of 15 amino acids. J lost 2 bases, V lost 0 bases, and 2 bases had no gene match. Germline CDR1 SGHRS, CDR2 YFSETQ. Clones were read by immunoSEQ multiplex PCR, and TCRdb kept only the in-frame ones, dropping some. Of under 45,000 clones in the sample, 85% to 95% were seen once. As to this clone: Its cognate antigen is unknown.

The sample's time point: new active TB diagnosis, blood taken before or within 7 days of starting treatment. The sequenced sample was PBMCs, obtained at tuberculosis diagnosis. The gene calls are TRBV5-1 and TRBJ2-1, with 7 positions matching TRBD2. The clonotype originates from an adult with tuberculosis. CDR3 bases: TGCGCCAGCAGCTTGGGTGCGGGGGCCTACAATGAGCAGTTCTTC. Its translation is CASSLGAGAYNEQFF.